The 20 T cell receptor beta chains listed next were all sequenced from one sample in a study of blood T cells in healthy people across ages. Primers used in a second PCR of roughly 7 to 12 cycles were a sample-barcoded 5' primer and a J-beta primer mix. TCRdb analysed the 5' RACE reads with MiXCR anew, one entry per CDR3 protein. The sample records approximately 670,000 distinct CDR3 sequences, around 38% being singletons. The sequencing sample was made of blood. The receptors come from a man older than 75 in good health.

This clonotype was detected a few times. This CDR3 reads CASSEARVGVWTGELFF. The CDR3 coding sequence is TGTGCCAGCAGTGAAGCGCGGGTTGGGGTGTGGACCGGGGAGCTGTTTTTT. V is TRBV6-1 and J is TRBJ2-2; D may be TRBD2 (5 bases). CDR3 length: 17 amino acids. Per the germline V gene, CDR1 is MNHNS and CDR2 is SASEGT. V was cut by 0 bases and J by 5 bases, with 16 bases left in between.

In the case of this clonotype: A much larger clone lies one base from this, so it may be a read error. V usage is TRBV29-1 and J usage is TRBJ2-1; tentatively, D is TRBD2 (5 bases). The V and J ends lost 7 bases and 9 bases respectively, with 19 bases between them. Germline lookup yields CDR1 SQVTM and CDR2 ANQGSEA. The CDR3 is made up of 13 amino acids. The CDR3 spells CSALEGPSGEQFF. CDR3 bases: TGCAGCGCCCTCGAGGGTCCCAGTGGTGAGCAGTTCTTC.

This clonotype was observed a handful of times. This may be a read error: a much more frequent sequence differs by one nucleotide. The gene calls are TRBV6-5 and TRBJ2-4; D gene uncertain. The germline V and J ends were trimmed by 6 bases and 0 bases, with 12 bases remaining between them. Germline V gives CDR1 MNHEY, CDR2 SVGAGI. CDR3 length: 15 amino acids. The CDR3 loop is CASSQAAVAKNIQYF. In nucleotides, the CDR3 is TGTGCCAGCAGCCAGGCGGCAGTAGCCAAAAACATTCAGTACTTC.

This clonotype appeared a few times. The CDR3 protein is CASSHRDRAYEQYF. CDR3 DNA sequence: TGTGCCAGCAGCCACCGGGACAGGGCCTACGAGCAGTACTTC. The rearrangement links TRBV12-3 or TRBV12-4 to TRBJ2-7; 9 nucleotides align to TRBD1. The V gene end was trimmed by 6 bases and the J gene end by 2 bases; junction bases not matched to a gene: 5. The CDR3 has 14 amino acids.

The V call is TRBV7-9, the J call TRBJ1-1; possibly TRBD1 for D (6 bases). From germline, CDR1 is SEHNR and CDR2 FQNEAQ (reference sequence). The V end lost 6 bases, the J end lost 3 bases, and 26 bases lay between the germline ends. CDR3 length equals 18 residues. CDR3: CASSPGAGRGVEDTEAFF. CDR3 coding DNA: TGTGCCAGCAGTCCCGGGGCAGGGAGGGGGGTCGAAGACACTGAAGCTTTCTTT.

The CDR3 region has the DNA TGTGCCATCAGTGAGTCGACGGCCCGGGGAGGCGCAGATACGCAGTATTTT. This sequence encodes CAISESTARGGADTQYF. V is TRBV10-3 and J is TRBJ2-3; a possible D gene is TRBD2 (6 bases). CDR1 is ENHRY, CDR2 SYGVKD, per germline. CDR3 length: 17 residues. Trimming took 0 bases from V and 4 from J, leaving 17 bases between them.

The chain carries TRBV12-3 or TRBV12-4 and TRBJ2-1, with 7 bases that match TRBD1. V lost 6 bases, J lost 9 bases, and 8 bases stayed unmatched. This CDR3 has 13 residues. As DNA, the CDR3 is TGTGCCAGCAGCAGACAGGGATTCGGTGAGCAGTTCTTC. Translated: CASSRQGFGEQFF.

This clonotype appeared many times. The rearrangement uses TRBV12-3 or TRBV12-4 and TRBJ2-7, with D unresolved. The CDR3 covers 13 residues. V lost 3 bases to trimming and J lost 5 bases, with 11 bases between them. CDR3 protein: CASSFGGRNEQYF. The DNA for the CDR3 is TGTGCCAGCAGTTTCGGCGGAAGAAACGAGCAGTACTTC.

This clonotype was counted once. V is TRBV18 and J is TRBJ2-5; no clear D. V lost 3 bases, J lost 2 bases, and 7 bases lay in between. Germline assignment: CDR1 KGHSH and CDR2 LQKENI. There are 13 residues in the CDR3. The CDR3 DNA follows: TGTGCCAGCTCACCGATACTTCAAGAGACCCAGTACTTC. Translating it yields CASSPILQETQYF.

This clonotype was counted many times. V and J are TRBV14 and TRBJ2-7; the D is unclear. The CDR3 spans 13 residues. With 1 base removed from V and 3 bases from J, the gap between germline ends came to 7 bases. Per the germline V gene, CDR1 is SGHDN and CDR2 is FVKESK. CDR3 sequence: CASSQGKYYEQYF. The DNA for the CDR3 is TGTGCCAGCAGCCAAGGGAAGTACTACGAGCAGTACTTC. Together with reference TRBV14 and TRBJ2-7, the CDR3 gives the full variable domain: EAGVTQFPSHSVIEKGQTVTLRCDPISGHDNLYWYRRVMGKEIKFLLHFVKESKQDESGMPNNRFLAERTGGTYSTLKVQPAELEDSGVYFCASSQGKYYEQYFGPGTRLTVT.

This clonotype appeared many times. The chain couples TRBV7-8 to TRBJ2-7; D perhaps matches TRBD1 (6 bases). This CDR3 comprises 14 residues. V was cut by 7 bases and J by 4 bases, with 17 bases left in between. CDR1 SGHVS and CDR2 FQNEAQ come from the germline V gene. The CDR3: CASTLRDILYEQYF. The CDR3 DNA is TGTGCCAGCACCCTCCGGGACATTCTTTACGAGCAGTACTTC.

This clonotype was seen a handful of times. V usage is TRBV5-8 and J usage is TRBJ2-1, with D possibly TRBD2 on 6 matching bases. Trimming took off 1 base at V and 9 bases at J, with 14 bases between the two ends. The length of the CDR3 is 14 residues. The germline V gene has CDR1 SGHTS and CDR2 YDEGEE. DNA of the CDR3: TGTGCCAGCAGCTTGCGGGGGTCGACAGTTGAGCAGTTCTTC. The encoded protein is CASSLRGSTVEQFF.

V gene TRBV20-1 combines with J gene TRBJ1-1; unclear D gene. Germline V lookup: CDR1 DFQATT, CDR2 SNEGSKA (reference sequence). There are 13 residues in the CDR3. Between the trimmed V and J ends, which lost 2 bases and 5 bases, there was a span of 12 bases. The CDR3 DNA follows: TGCAGTGCTAGAATACCGGATTGGACTGAAGCTTTCTTT. It codes for CSARIPDWTEAFF.

The rearrangement uses TRBV5-4 and TRBJ1-2, with 11 bases that match TRBD1. The germline CDR1 and CDR2 sequences are SGHNT and YYREEE (reference sequence). Trimming took 4 bases from V and 9 from J; bases not matched to a gene: 8. This CDR3 is 14 amino acids long. Here the CDR3 DNA reads TGTGCCAGCAGCCCAGAGGGACAGGGGGGACGCTACACCTTC. Translation gives CASSPEGQGGRYTF.

This clonotype was seen more than once but under ten times. The genes are TRBV6-2 or TRBV6-3 and TRBJ2-5; a weak D match, TRBD2 (6 bases). CDR1 and CDR2 (germline): MNHEY, SVGEGT. With 5 bases removed from V and 2 bases from J, the gap between germline ends came to 18 bases. The CDR3 covers 16 residues. CDR3 bases: TGTGCCAGCAGTCCCAGACCGGGAGAACCGCAAGAGACCCAGTACTTC. Protein: CASSPRPGEPQETQYF.

The gene calls are TRBV10-3 and TRBJ1-3, with D uncertain. The CDR3 covers 18 residues. V gave up 0 bases and J gave up 4 bases, with 19 bases separating them. Germline V CDR1 and CDR2: ENHRY, SYGVKD. The CDR3 loop is CAISESFVWGSSGNTIYF. Written as DNA, the CDR3 is TGTGCCATCAGTGAGTCTTTCGTCTGGGGTTCCTCCGGAAACACCATATATTTT.

This clonotype was detected a few times. V and J are TRBV29-1 and TRBJ1-6; D might be TRBD1 (6 bases). Germline lookup yields CDR1 SQVTM and CDR2 ANQGSEA. This CDR3 is built from 14 residues. V lost 6 bases to trimming and J lost 5 bases, with 14 bases between them. CDR3 protein: CSVKTGTNNSPLHF. CDR3 nucleotide sequence: TGCAGCGTCAAAACCGGGACAAATAATTCACCCCTCCACTTT.

This clonotype was seen a handful of times. This chain joins TRBV4-3 and TRBJ2-2, with TRBD2 identical over 10 bases. CDR3 length: 16 amino acids. J lost 8 bases, V lost 0 bases, and 6 bases had no gene match. CDR1 is LGHNA and CDR2 is YSLEER in the germline V gene. The CDR3 DNA reads as TGCGCCAGCAGCCAAGACCTAGCGGGGGTTCCGGGGGAGCTGTTTTTT. Amino acids: CASSQDLAGVPGELFF.

CDR3 coding DNA: TGTGCCATCAGTGGACTAGCGGGGGGGCCCGGCGGGACAGATACGCAGTATTTT. Its translation is CAISGLAGGPGGTDTQYF. The chain employs TRBV10-3 and TRBJ2-3; 14 nucleotides match TRBD2. The CDR3 totals 18 residues. V shed 4 bases and J 3 bases; nucleotides not matched to a gene: 9. CDR1 is ENHRY, CDR2 SYGVKD, per germline.

Notes on this clonotype: A much larger clone differs by one base, so this may be a read error. This sequence joins TRBV29-1 and TRBJ2-1; 8 nucleotides align to TRBD1. The J call is in doubt because the DNA end fits TRBJ2-7 better. Germline CDR1 reads SQVTM; CDR2 reads ANQGSEA. CDR3 length: 11 amino acids. This CDR3 is CSEHRGAEQYF. The CDR3 nucleotides are TGCAGCGAGCACAGGGGGGCTGAGCAGTACTTC.